This TCR beta chain was identified in a study of blood T cell repertoires in COVID-19 (TCRdb year 2020). Looking at the study overall: Samples covering the acute and convalescent phases of COVID-19 were provided by collaborators in the United States, Italy and Spain. The material from the prospective study consisted of cDNA or gDNA derived from T cells, B-cell-depleted T cells, or PBMCs. Deeply sampled blood TCRbeta repertoires from subjects exposed to, actively infected with, or recovered from COVID-19 were included in the dataset. The repertoires were released in a freely available public database meant as a resource for research on the immune response to SARS-CoV-2. The samples were drawn from the first 160 participants of the ongoing ImmuneRACE study and from 1,254 subjects provided by 6 global collaborators. Sample metadata almost always included a de-identified subject ID, COVID-19 status, age in years and sex. Where available, HLA class I and class II types were obtained from metadata supplied by the sample provider rather than from assay-based typing. On the study overall, not on this receptor specifically: How much clinical and demographic metadata was included differed by source and by participant, and the metadata was provided uncurated.

Another Seattle source contributed samples from volunteer blood donors who had recovered from COVID-19. Collaborating institutions collected whole blood in K2EDTA tubes following their own protocols. For TCRbeta analysis, collaborators shipped samples in one of three forms: frozen whole blood, isolated PBMCs, or DNA extracted from either of those sample types. CDR1 KGHSH and CDR2 LQKENI are derived from the germline V gene. The CDR3 numbers 16 residues from cysteine through phenylalanine. CDR3 DNA is the only sequence kept; it has 48 bases, read in frame from the first base. V is trimmed back by 4 bases and J by 2 bases, and the junction contains 6 bases that no gene match accounts for. As regards this clone: No antigen is known for it. Per-nucleotide qualities are absent, and no much larger clonotype sits a single base away.

The immunoSEQ Assay, a bias-controlled multiplex PCR, was used to amplify TCRbeta CDR3 regions from genomic DNA. The authors' analysis ran thus. Within the assay, amplification of reference gene primers was used to estimate how many nucleated cells each sample contained. To quantify the absolute abundance of each unique TCRbeta CDR3 rearrangement, sequence reads were collapsed and filtered. For each sample, productive Simpson clonality was calculated as the square root of Simpson's diversity index across productive rearrangements. Sourced from immuneACCESS, this table was stored by TCRdb with only in-frame sequences that have V and J called. A share of the clones is absent; for the studies checked, an unresolved V gene accounts for under half, and the remainder has no known explanation. The DNA was the basis for D and trimming; V, J and clone size are from that table. This sample gives roughly 240,000 clones in total; approximately 86% of them show up just once. Roughly 1.6% of the sample belongs to the ten largest clones.

The material sequenced was peripheral blood. Recombination joined TRBV18 with TRBJ1-2, with 11 bases matching TRBD1. The TCR comes from a woman between 55 and 75 years old who had recovered from COVID-19. The nucleotide sequence reads TGTGCCAGCTCACGGGGACAGGGGGGATTGAACTATGGCTACACCTTC. This is translated as CASSRGQGGLNYGYTF.